Listed here is a single TCR beta chain. Reprocessing the 5' RACE reads, TCRdb reports a single entry for every CDR3 protein and omits DNA. Its table records a few hundred thousand distinct CDR3 sequences. These data are taken from a study of T cells expressing NK-cell markers. The specimen sequenced was blood T cells: a sorted CD56 or NKG2C T cell subset, CD4+ or CD8+ T cells, or bulk PBMC T cells (not recorded which). The receptor was derived from a man between 18 and 29 years old in good health.

CDR3 in amino acids: CSVPPGLADHTQYF. The chain recombines TRBV29-1 with TRBJ2-3; the D gene TCRdb calls, TRBD2, cannot be checked with no DNA. Germline CDR1 SQVTM, CDR2 ANQGSEA. The CDR3 is made up of 14 amino acids.